This T cell receptor beta chain comes out of a study of cytomegalovirus exposure and HLA in healthy donors. As concerns this clone: What it binds is not known. A much larger clonotype is one base distant, so this may be a read error.

Study-level results: Despite most TCR sequences being rare, some public TCRs occurred in many donors.

This table comes from immunoSEQ multiplex PCR, and its TCRdb copy is limited to in-frame clones, with some not included. In the table there are about 360,000 clones, 80% to 90% of which are singletons. Germline lookup yields CDR1 SEHNR and CDR2 FQNEAQ (reference sequence). The CDR3 consists of 12 residues. V was trimmed by 1 base and J by 5 bases, leaving 6 bases between them. This receptor was obtained from a woman under 30 in good health and CMV-seronegative. J is TRBJ2-7 and V is TRBV7-9; D may be TRBD2 (5 bases). Sequencing was carried out using PBMCs. The CDR3 DNA reads TGTGCCAGCAGCTTAGGACTACACGAGCAGTACTTC. Its protein is CASSLGLHEQYF. The entire variable domain, with the rest obtained from reference TRBV7-9 and TRBJ2-7, is as follows: DTGVSQNPRHKITKRGQNVTFRCDPISEHNRLYWYRQTLGQGPEFLTYFQNEAQLEKSRLLSDRFSAERPKGSFSTLEIQRTEQGDSAMYLCASSLGLHEQYFGPGTRLTVT.